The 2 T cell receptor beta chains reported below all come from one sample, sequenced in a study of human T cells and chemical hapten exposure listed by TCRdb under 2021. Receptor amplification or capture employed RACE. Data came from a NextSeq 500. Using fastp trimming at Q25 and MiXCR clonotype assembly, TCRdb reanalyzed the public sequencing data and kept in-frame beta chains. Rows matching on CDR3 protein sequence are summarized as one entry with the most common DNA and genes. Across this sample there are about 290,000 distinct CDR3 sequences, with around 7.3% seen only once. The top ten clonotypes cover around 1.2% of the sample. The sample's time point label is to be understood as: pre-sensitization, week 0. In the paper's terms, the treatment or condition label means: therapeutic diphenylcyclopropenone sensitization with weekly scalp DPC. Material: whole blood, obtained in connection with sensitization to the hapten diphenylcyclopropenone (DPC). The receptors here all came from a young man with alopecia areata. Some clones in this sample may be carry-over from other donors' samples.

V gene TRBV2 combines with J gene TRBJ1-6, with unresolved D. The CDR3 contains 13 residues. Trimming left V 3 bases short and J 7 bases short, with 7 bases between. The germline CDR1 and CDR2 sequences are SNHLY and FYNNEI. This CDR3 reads CASSDRGNSPLHF. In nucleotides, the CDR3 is TGTGCCAGCAGTGACAGAGGGAATTCACCCCTCCACTTT.

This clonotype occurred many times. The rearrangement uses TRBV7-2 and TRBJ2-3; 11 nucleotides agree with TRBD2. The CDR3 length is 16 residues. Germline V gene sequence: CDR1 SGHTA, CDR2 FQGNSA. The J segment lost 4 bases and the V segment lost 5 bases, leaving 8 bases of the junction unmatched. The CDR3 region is CASSNSGGAGADTQYF. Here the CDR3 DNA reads TGTGCCAGCAGCAATAGCGGGGGGGCCGGGGCAGATACGCAGTATTTT.